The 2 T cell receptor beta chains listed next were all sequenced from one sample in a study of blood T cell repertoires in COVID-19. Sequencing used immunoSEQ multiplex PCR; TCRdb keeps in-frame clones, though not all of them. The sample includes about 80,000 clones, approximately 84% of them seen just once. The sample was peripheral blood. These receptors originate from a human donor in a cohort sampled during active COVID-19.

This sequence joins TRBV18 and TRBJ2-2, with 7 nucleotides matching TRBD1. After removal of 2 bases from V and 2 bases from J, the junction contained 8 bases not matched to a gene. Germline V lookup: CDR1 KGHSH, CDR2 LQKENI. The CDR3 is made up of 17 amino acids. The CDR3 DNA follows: TGTGCCAGCTCACCAGTTACGACAGGGTTAAACACCGGGGAGCTGTTTTTT. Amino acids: CASSPVTTGLNTGELFF. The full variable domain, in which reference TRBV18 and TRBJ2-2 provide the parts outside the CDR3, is NAGVMQNPRHLVRRRGQEARLRCSPMKGHSHVYWYRQLPEEGLKFMVYLQKENIIDESGMPKERFSAEFPKEGPSILRIQQVVRGDSAAYFCASSPVTTGLNTGELFFGEGSRLTVL.

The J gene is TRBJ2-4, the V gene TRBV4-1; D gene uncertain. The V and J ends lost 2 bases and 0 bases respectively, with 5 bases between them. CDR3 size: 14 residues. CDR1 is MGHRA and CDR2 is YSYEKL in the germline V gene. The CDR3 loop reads CASSQPVAKNIQYF. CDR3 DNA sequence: TGCGCCAGCAGCCAACCGGTAGCCAAAAACATTCAGTACTTC.